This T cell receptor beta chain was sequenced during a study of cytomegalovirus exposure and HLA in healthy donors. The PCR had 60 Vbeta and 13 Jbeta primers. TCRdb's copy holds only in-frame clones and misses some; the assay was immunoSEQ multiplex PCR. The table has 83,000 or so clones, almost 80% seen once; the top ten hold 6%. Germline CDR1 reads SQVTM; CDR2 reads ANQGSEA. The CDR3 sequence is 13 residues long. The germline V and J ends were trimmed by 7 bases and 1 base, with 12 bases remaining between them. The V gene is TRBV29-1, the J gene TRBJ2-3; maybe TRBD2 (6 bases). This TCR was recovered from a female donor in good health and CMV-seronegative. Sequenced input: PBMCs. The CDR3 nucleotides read TGCAGCGGCAAGGGCGGGGGCACAGATACGCAGTATTTT. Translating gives CSGKGGGTDTQYF.